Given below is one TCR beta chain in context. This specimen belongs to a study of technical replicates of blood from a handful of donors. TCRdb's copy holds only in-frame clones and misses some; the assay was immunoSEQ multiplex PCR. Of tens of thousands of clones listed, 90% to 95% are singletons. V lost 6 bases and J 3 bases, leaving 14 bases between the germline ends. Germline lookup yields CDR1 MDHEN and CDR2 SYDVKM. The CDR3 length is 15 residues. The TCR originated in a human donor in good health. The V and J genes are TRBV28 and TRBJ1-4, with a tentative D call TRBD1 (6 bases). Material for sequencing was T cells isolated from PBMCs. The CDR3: CASSTNRVANEKLFF. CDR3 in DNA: TGTGCCAGCAGCACGAACAGGGTGGCTAATGAAAAACTGTTTTTT.